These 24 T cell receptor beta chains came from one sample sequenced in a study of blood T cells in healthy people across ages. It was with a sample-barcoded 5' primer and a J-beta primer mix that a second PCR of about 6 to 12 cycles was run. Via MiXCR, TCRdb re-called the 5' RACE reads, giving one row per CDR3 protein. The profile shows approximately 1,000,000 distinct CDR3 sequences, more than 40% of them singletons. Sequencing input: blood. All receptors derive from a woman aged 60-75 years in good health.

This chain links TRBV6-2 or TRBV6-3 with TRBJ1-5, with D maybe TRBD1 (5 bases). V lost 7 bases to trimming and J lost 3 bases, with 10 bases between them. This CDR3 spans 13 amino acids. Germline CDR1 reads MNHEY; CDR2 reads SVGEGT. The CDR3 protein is CASTSGDNQPQHF. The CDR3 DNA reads TGTGCCAGCACCTCGGGGGACAATCAGCCCCAGCATTTT.

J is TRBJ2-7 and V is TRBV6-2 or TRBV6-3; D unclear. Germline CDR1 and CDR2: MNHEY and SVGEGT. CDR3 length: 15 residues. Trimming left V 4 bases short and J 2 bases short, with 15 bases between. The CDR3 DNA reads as TGTGCCAGCAGTTGGACGGGCAGCTCTACCTACGAGCAGTACTTC. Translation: CASSWTGSSTYEQYF.

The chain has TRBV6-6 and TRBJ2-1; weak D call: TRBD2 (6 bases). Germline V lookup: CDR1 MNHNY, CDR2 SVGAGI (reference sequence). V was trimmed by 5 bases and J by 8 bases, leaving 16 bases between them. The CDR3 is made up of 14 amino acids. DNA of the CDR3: TGTGCCAGCAGTCCGGATAAGGGGAGGTATGAGCAGTTCTTC. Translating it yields CASSPDKGRYEQFF.

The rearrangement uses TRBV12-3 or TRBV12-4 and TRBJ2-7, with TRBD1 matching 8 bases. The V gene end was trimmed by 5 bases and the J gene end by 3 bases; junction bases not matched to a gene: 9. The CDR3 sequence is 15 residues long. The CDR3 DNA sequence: TGTGCCAGCAGTGGTCCAGGGACAGGAATCTACGAGCAGTACTTC. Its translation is CASSGPGTGIYEQYF.

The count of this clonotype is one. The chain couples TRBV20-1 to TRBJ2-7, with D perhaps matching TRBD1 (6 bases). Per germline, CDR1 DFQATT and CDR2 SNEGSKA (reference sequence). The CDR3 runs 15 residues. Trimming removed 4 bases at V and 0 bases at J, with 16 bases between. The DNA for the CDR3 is TGCAGTGCTATTGTTCCAGGGGATGCCTCCTACGAGCAGTACTTC. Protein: CSAIVPGDASYEQYF.

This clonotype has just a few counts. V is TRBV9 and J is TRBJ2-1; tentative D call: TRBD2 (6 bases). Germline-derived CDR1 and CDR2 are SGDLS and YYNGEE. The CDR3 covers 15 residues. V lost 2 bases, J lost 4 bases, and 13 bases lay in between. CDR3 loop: CASSVGSHGYNEQFF. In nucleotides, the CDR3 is TGTGCCAGCAGCGTCGGGAGCCACGGATACAATGAGCAGTTCTTC.

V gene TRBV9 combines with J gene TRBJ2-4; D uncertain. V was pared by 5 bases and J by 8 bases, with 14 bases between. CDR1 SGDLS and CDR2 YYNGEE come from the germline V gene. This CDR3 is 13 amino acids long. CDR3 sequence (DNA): TGTGCCAGCAGTAGGTCCCCTCGGGACATTCAGTACTTC. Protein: CASSRSPRDIQYF.

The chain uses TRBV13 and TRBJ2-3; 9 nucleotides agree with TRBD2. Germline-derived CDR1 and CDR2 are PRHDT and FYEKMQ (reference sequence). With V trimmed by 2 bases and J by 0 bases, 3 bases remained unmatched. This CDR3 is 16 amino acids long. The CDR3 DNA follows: TGTGCCAGCAGCTTATCAGCGGGGGGAAGCACAGATACGCAGTATTTT. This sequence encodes CASSLSAGGSTDTQYF.

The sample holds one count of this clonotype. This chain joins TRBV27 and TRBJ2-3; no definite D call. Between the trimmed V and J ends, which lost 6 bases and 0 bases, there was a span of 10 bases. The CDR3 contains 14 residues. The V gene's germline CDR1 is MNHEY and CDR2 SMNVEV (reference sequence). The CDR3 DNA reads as TGTGCCAGCAGCGTACTGGGAAGCACAGATACGCAGTATTTT. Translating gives CASSVLGSTDTQYF.

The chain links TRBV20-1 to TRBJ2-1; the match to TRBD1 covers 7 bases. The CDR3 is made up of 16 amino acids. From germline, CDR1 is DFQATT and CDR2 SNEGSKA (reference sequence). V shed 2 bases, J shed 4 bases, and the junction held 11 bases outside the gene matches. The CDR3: CSARPSTGARYNEQFF. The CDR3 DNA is TGCAGTGCTAGACCGTCAACAGGGGCCCGATACAATGAGCAGTTCTTC.

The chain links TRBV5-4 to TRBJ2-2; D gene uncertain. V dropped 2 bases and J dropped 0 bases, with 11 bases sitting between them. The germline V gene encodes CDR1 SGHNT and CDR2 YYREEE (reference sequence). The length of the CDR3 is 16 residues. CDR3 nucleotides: TGTGCCAGCAGCTTCGGCAGTCGATCGAACACCGGGGAGCTGTTTTTT. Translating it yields CASSFGSRSNTGELFF.

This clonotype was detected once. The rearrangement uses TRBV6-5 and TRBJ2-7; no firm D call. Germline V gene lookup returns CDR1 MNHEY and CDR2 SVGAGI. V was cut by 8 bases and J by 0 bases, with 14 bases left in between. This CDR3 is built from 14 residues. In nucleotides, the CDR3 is TGTGCCAGCGCCAGAGATGTGGACTCCTACGAGCAGTACTTC. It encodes CASARDVDSYEQYF.

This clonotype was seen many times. This chain's CDR3 is CASSLFRRGNNYGYTF. CDR3 sequence (DNA): TGTGCCAGCAGCTTATTTCGGAGGGGGAATAACTATGGCTACACCTTC. The chain is built from TRBV11-2 and TRBJ1-2, with D maybe TRBD1 (6 bases). This CDR3 comprises 16 residues. V was pared by 2 bases and J by 1 base, with 14 bases between. Germline loops: CDR1 SGHAT, CDR2 FQNNGV. The variable domain in full, with the rest retrieved from reference TRBV11-2 and TRBJ1-2, is EAGVAQSPRYKIIEKRQSVAFWCNPISGHATLYWYQQILGQGPKLLIQFQNNGVVDDSQLPKDRFSAERLKGVDSTLKIQPAKLEDSAVYLCASSLFRRGNNYGYTFGSGTRLTVV.

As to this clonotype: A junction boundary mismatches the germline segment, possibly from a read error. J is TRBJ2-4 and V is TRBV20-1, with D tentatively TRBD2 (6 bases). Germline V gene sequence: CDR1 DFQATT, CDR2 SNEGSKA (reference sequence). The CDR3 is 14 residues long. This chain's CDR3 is CGASDAGLGDIQYF. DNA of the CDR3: TGCGGTGCTAGCGATGCGGGGTTGGGGGACATTCAGTACTTC.

The CDR3 sequence is CASSSTGTQNEQFF. CDR3 DNA sequence: TGTGCCAGCAGCTCTACCGGGACTCAGAATGAGCAGTTCTTC. The chain recombines TRBV7-2 with TRBJ2-1; perhaps TRBD2 as D (6 bases). The CDR3 sequence is 14 residues long. The germline V gene encodes CDR1 SGHTA and CDR2 FQGNSA. With 4 bases removed from V and 7 bases from J, the gap between germline ends came to 14 bases. Together with reference TRBV7-2 and TRBJ2-1, the CDR3 gives the full variable domain: GAGVSQSPSNKVTEKGKDVELRCDPISGHTALYWYRQSLGQGLEFLIYFQGNSAPDKSGLPSDRFSAERTGGSVSTLTIQRTQQEDSAVYLCASSSTGTQNEQFFGPGTRLTVL.

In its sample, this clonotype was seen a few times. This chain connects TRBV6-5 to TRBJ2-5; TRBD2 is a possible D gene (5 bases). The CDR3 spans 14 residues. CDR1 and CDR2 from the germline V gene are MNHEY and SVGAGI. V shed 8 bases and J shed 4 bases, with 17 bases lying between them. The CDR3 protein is CASGLGLDPETQYF. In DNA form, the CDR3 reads TGTGCCAGCGGCCTTGGACTGGACCCAGAGACCCAGTACTTC.

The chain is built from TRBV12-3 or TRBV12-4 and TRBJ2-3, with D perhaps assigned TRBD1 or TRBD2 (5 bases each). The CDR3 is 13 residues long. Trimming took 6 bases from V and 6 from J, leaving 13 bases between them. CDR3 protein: CASSPGWGDTQYF. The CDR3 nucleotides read TGTGCCAGCAGCCCTGGCTGGGGGGATACGCAGTATTTT.

In DNA, the CDR3 is TGTGCCAGCAGTAGGACAAAGTCCCAAGAGACCCAGTACTTC. It encodes CASSRTKSQETQYF. The V gene is TRBV27, the J gene TRBJ2-7; a weak D match, TRBD1 (5 bases). The end of the DNA fits TRBJ2-5 better, so the J call may be wrong. The germline V gene has CDR1 MNHEY and CDR2 SMNVEV (reference sequence). The CDR3 covers 14 residues.

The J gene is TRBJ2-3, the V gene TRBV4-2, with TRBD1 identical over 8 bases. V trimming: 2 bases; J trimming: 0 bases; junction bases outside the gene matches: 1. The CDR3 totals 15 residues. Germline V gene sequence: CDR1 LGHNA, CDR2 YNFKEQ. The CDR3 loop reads CASSQWTGSTDTQYF. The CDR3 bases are TGTGCCAGCAGCCAATGGACAGGGAGCACAGATACGCAGTATTTT.

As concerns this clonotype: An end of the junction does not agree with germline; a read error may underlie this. The CDR3 spells CPSSELTGLNYGYTF. The CDR3 coding sequence is TGTCCCAGCAGTGAATTGACAGGGCTAAACTATGGCTACACCTTC. The chain combines TRBV6-1 with TRBJ1-2; the match to TRBD1 covers 7 bases. This CDR3 contains 15 residues. Germline-derived CDR1 and CDR2 are MNHNS and SASEGT.

CDR3: CASSLRTGSPYEQYF. CDR3 nucleotides: TGTGCCAGCAGTCTAAGGACAGGGAGTCCCTACGAGCAGTACTTC. The chain couples TRBV12-3 or TRBV12-4 to TRBJ2-7; 8 bases fit TRBD1. The length of the CDR3 is 15 residues. Trimming cost V 5 bases and J 2 bases; bases outside gene matches: 8.

The CDR3 here is CASSYIQGETNEQFF. The CDR3 DNA reads TGCGCCAGCAGCTATATACAGGGGGAGACAAATGAGCAGTTCTTC. This chain links TRBV5-1 with TRBJ2-1, with TRBD1 matching over 8 bases. Germline-derived CDR1 and CDR2 are SGHRS and YFSETQ. J gave up 7 bases and V 3 bases, and 9 bases lay outside the gene matches. The CDR3 extends over 15 amino acids. Together with reference TRBV5-1 and TRBJ2-1, the CDR3 gives the full variable domain: KAGVTQTPRYLIKTRGQQVTLSCSPISGHRSVSWYQQTPGQGLQFLFEYFSETQRNKGNFPGRFSGRQFSNSRSEMNVSTLELGDSALYLCASSYIQGETNEQFFGPGTRLTVL.

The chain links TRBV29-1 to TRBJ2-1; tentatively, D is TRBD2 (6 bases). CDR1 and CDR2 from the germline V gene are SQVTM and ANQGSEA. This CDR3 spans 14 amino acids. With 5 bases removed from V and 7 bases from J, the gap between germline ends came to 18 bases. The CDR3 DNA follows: TGCAGCGTTTACCGGGACGGGGGTAGGAATGAGCAGTTCTTC. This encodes CSVYRDGGRNEQFF.

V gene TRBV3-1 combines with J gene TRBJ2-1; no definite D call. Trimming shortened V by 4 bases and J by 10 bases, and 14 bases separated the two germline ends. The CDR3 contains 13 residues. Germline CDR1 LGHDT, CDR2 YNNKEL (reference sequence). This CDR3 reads CASSRWSGREQFF. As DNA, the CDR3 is TGTGCCAGCAGCCGATGGAGTGGAAGGGAGCAGTTCTTC.